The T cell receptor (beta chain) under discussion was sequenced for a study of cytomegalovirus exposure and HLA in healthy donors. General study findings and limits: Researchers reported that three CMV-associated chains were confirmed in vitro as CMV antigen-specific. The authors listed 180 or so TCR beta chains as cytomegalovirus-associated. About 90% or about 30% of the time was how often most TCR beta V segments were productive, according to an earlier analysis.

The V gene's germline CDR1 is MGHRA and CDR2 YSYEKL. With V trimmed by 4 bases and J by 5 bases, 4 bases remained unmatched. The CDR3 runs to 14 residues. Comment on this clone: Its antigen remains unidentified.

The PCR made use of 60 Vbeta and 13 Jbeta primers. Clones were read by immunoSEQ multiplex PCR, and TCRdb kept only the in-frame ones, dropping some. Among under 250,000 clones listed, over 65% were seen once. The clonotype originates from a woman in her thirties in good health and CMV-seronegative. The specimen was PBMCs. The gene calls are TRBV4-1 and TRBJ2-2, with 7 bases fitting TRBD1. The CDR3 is CASSLIRGTGELFF. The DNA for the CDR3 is TGCGCCAGCAGCCTCATCAGGGGGACCGGGGAGCTGTTTTTT.